Each of the 10 T cell receptor beta chains below was sequenced from the same sample in a study of T cell responses to AZD1222 COVID-19 vaccine. Sequencing was performed with immunoSEQ multiplex PCR; in TCRdb, only in-frame clones are kept and a portion is missing. This table has 80,000 to 90,000 clones, approximately 89% appearing once. The material sequenced was peripheral blood, taken on day 0 of AZD1222 vaccination. The receptors were sampled from an adult in good health.

This chain joins TRBV28 and TRBJ1-2; possible D gene TRBD1, 5 bases. CDR3 length: 14 residues. Germline CDR1 and CDR2: MDHEN and SYDVKM. V lost 3 bases and J lost 8, with 16 bases in between. The CDR3 is CASSLTAGLGGYTF. CDR3 DNA sequence: TGTGCCAGCAGTTTGACAGCCGGCTTGGGGGGCTACACCTTC.

The count of this clone is one. This rearrangement joins TRBV6-5 to TRBJ2-7; 10 bases are a match to TRBD1. Germline V gives CDR1 MNHEY, CDR2 SVGAGI. V was clipped by 5 bases and J by 5 bases; unmatched bases: 6. This CDR3 spans 14 amino acids. The CDR3 DNA reads as TGTGCCAGCAGTAACCGGGACAGGGGAAACGAGCAGTACTTC. Its translation is CASSNRDRGNEQYF.

As regards this clone: Compared with germline, one end of the junction differs, possibly owing to a read error. The chain has TRBV18 and TRBJ1-4; TRBD1 might be the D (6 bases). Per germline, CDR1 KGHSH and CDR2 LQKENI. There are 14 residues in the CDR3. For the CDR3, the DNA is TGTGCCAGCGCACCCGGGACAACCCGTGAAAAACTGTTTTTT. This codes for CASAPGTTREKLFF. The whole variable domain, remainder taken from reference TRBV18 and TRBJ1-4, is NAGVMQNPRHLVRRRGQEARLRCSPMKGHSHVYWYRQLPEEGLKFMVYLQKENIIDESGMPKERFSAEFPKEGPSILRIQQVVRGDSAAYFCASAPGTTREKLFFGSGTQLSVL.

This sequence joins TRBV6-6 and TRBJ1-1; 8 bases are shared with TRBD1. V was pared by 2 bases and J by 3 bases, with 8 bases of the junction left unmatched. Per germline, CDR1 MNHNY and CDR2 SVGAGI (reference sequence). The CDR3 loop spans 16 amino acids. CDR3 residues: CASSYPGGAVDTEAFF. For the CDR3, the DNA is TGTGCCAGCAGTTACCCAGGGGGCGCGGTTGACACTGAAGCTTTCTTT.

Only a few counts were recorded for this clone. The chain is built from TRBV6-2 or TRBV6-3 and TRBJ1-1; maybe TRBD1 (5 bases). Deletions cut 3 bases from V and 5 bases from J, with 10 bases between. The CDR3 sequence is 13 residues long. Per the germline V gene, CDR1 is MNHEY and CDR2 is SVGEGT. The CDR3 region is CASSYAGSTEAFF. The CDR3 nucleotides are TGTGCCAGCAGTTATGCAGGGAGTACTGAAGCTTTCTTT.

This sequence joins TRBV7-9 and TRBJ1-2; 7 bases are shared with TRBD1. Germline assignment: CDR1 SEHNR and CDR2 FQNEAQ (reference sequence). With V trimmed by 6 bases and J by 8 bases, 9 bases remained unmatched. This CDR3 has 13 amino acids. CDR3 sequence: CASRIGTAGGYTF. The CDR3 nucleotides read TGTGCCAGCAGAATCGGGACAGCCGGGGGCTACACCTTC.

The chain couples TRBV27 to TRBJ1-1; the match to TRBD1 covers 7 bases. V shed 5 bases, J shed 1 base, and the junction held 4 bases outside the gene matches. Germline V gene sequence: CDR1 MNHEY, CDR2 SMNVEV (reference sequence). The CDR3 spans 14 residues. DNA of the CDR3: TGTGCCAGCAGTCGAGGGGGCTGGAACACTGAAGCTTTCTTT. Protein sequence: CASSRGGWNTEAFF.

This chain links TRBV15 with TRBJ2-2; TRBD2 might be the D (5 bases). There are 15 residues in the CDR3. The germline gives CDR1 LNHNV, CDR2 YYDKDF (reference sequence). V gave up 0 bases and J gave up 8 bases, with 13 bases separating them. Here the CDR3 DNA reads TGTGCCACCAGCAGAGATACCGGGATTCGTGGGGAGCTGTTTTTT. It yields the protein CATSRDTGIRGELFF.

The chain employs TRBV28 and TRBJ1-5, with 9 bases fitting TRBD1. This CDR3 region has 20 residues. Germline loops: CDR1 MDHEN, CDR2 SYDVKM. V lost 7 bases and J lost 1; bases outside the gene matches: 20. The CDR3 is CASTFPRGQGRTRSNQPQHF. CDR3 nucleotides: TGTGCCAGCACCTTCCCCCGTGGACAGGGGAGGACAAGGAGCAATCAGCCCCAGCATTTT.

This clone was seen a single time. The chain has TRBV30 and TRBJ1-2; no firm D call. This CDR3 has 12 residues. The V end was cut by 3 bases, the J end by 1 base, with 6 bases between. CDR1 and CDR2 (germline): GTSNPN, SVGIG (reference sequence). CDR3 protein: CAWSPYNYGYTF. CDR3 DNA sequence: TGTGCCTGGAGCCCATATAACTATGGCTACACCTTC.